This T cell receptor (beta chain) was documented in a study of OX40 agonist ivuxolimab in advanced cancers. Study details: With ivuxolimab, an agonistic anti-OX40 (CD134) antibody, patients were treated. The dose-escalation group included hepatocellular carcinoma, melanoma, renal cell carcinoma and head and neck cancer. The study, taken as a whole, reports: Those patients achieving a partial response at 0.1-3.0 mg/kg showed among the lowest clonal expansion.

Libraries were prepared by immunoSEQ multiplex PCR; TCRdb keeps only in-frame clonotypes and omits some of them. This sample has almost 85,000 clones; about 94% occur once, and the top ten carry 11%. As regards this clone: The antigen remains unidentified.

The CDR3 length is 15 residues. J gave up 5 bases and V 7 bases, and 16 bases lay outside the gene matches. CDR1 SQVTM and CDR2 ANQGSEA come from the germline V gene. Sequencing used CD4+ or CD8+ T cells sorted from blood, obtained in a trial of the OX40 agonist ivuxolimab. The TCR sequence derives from an adult with an advanced solid tumor such as melanoma, head and neck, liver or kidney cancer. The chain couples TRBV29-1 to TRBJ2-7; 8 bases are shared with TRBD1. CDR3 region: CSEAGGRGRVNEQYF. The DNA for the CDR3 is TGCAGCGAGGCAGGGGGCAGGGGGCGTGTGAACGAGCAGTACTTC.